The 17 T cell receptor beta chains listed next were all sequenced from one sample in a study of cytomegalovirus exposure and HLA in healthy donors. Primers: 60 Vbeta forward and 13 Jbeta reverse. Only in-frame clones appear in the TCRdb table, and some are missing; sequencing was by immunoSEQ multiplex PCR. This sample has around 210,000 clones, with about four fifths found just once. The specimen was PBMCs. These receptors were collected from a male donor in good health and CMV-seropositive.

This chain joins TRBV4-3 and TRBJ2-7, with TRBD1 matching 9 bases. Germline V gene lookup returns CDR1 LGHNA and CDR2 YSLEER. V was pared by 1 base and J by 2 bases, with 6 bases of the junction left unmatched. This CDR3 has 16 amino acids. CDR3 amino acids: CASSQVSGQGPYEQYF. CDR3 coding DNA: TGCGCCAGCAGCCAAGTGTCGGGACAGGGCCCCTACGAGCAGTACTTC.

This chain links TRBV12-5 with TRBJ2-3, with 7 bases aligning to TRBD2. Germline V gene data show CDR1 as LGHNT and CDR2 as FRNRAP. The V segment lost 2 bases and the J segment 2 bases; nucleotides outside the gene matches: 10. This CDR3 is built from 17 residues. CDR3 in amino acids: CASGLMSSGPLTDTQYF. CDR3 coding DNA: TGTGCTAGTGGTTTGATGTCTAGCGGTCCCCTCACAGATACGCAGTATTTT.

This rearrangement joins TRBV27 to TRBJ2-5; the D gene is possibly TRBD1 (5 bases). Trimming removed 1 base at V and 0 bases at J, with 6 bases between. The CDR3 sequence is 14 residues long. Germline CDR1 MNHEY, CDR2 SMNVEV (reference sequence). The DNA for the CDR3 is TGTGCCAGCAGTTTATACAGGAACCAAGAGACCCAGTACTTC. Translating it yields CASSLYRNQETQYF.

In this sample, this clone turned up a few times. The genes are TRBV11-2 and TRBJ1-2, with a tentative D call TRBD1 (5 bases). CDR3 length: 13 amino acids. V shed 0 bases and J shed 12 bases, with 14 bases lying between them. Germline V gives CDR1 SGHAT, CDR2 FQNNGV. Here the CDR3 DNA reads TGTGCCAGCAGCTTAGATCGGGACGGGACTGACACCTTC. Protein: CASSLDRDGTDTF.

Written as DNA, the CDR3 is TGTGCCAGCAGCCGACTAGCGGGGGGCCTCTACAATGAGCAGTTCTTC. Translation: CASSRLAGGLYNEQFF. The chain is built from TRBV11-2 and TRBJ2-1; 13 nucleotides align to TRBD2. J lost 3 bases, V lost 5 bases, and 4 bases had no gene match. Per germline, CDR1 SGHAT and CDR2 FQNNGV. This CDR3 comprises 16 residues.

The V gene is TRBV28, the J gene TRBJ1-2; 7 nucleotides line up with TRBD1. CDR3 length equals 13 residues. The V gene end was trimmed by 5 bases and the J gene end by 5 bases; junction bases not matched to a gene: 5. Germline V CDR1 and CDR2: MDHEN, SYDVKM. CDR3 DNA: TGTGCCAGCAGTCCCGCAGGGGGTTATGGCTACACCTTC. Residues: CASSPAGGYGYTF.

The CDR3 spells CASSTNPGQPGSSYEQYF. CDR3 in DNA: TGTGCCAGCAGCACTAACCCTGGACAGCCGGGGTCCTCCTACGAGCAGTACTTC. V is TRBV9 and J is TRBJ2-7, with D possibly being TRBD1 (6 bases). With 4 bases removed from V and 0 bases from J, the gap between germline ends came to 23 bases. Germline V gene lookup returns CDR1 SGDLS and CDR2 YYNGEE. The length of the CDR3 is 18 residues.

The chain recombines TRBV25-1 with TRBJ2-5, with 9 bases aligning to TRBD2. J was trimmed by 4 bases and V by 5 bases; bases with no gene match: 5. Germline loops: CDR1 MGHDK, CDR2 SYGVNS. CDR3 length equals 14 residues. DNA for the CDR3: TGTGCCAGCAGTTTTAGCGGGGGCGGAGAGACCCAGTACTTC. It translates to CASSFSGGGETQYF.

This sequence joins TRBV4-2 and TRBJ2-5; no clear D gene. The CDR3 has 16 amino acids. Germline V lookup: CDR1 LGHNA, CDR2 YNFKEQ. Trimming took off 7 bases at V and 4 bases at J, with 22 bases between the two ends. The CDR3 DNA follows: TGTGCCAGCACCCCGTCGAACGATCCGCCCGGAGAGACCCAGTACTTC. It encodes CASTPSNDPPGETQYF.

This clone has just one count. This chain links TRBV6-1 with TRBJ1-5, with D possibly matching TRBD1 (5 bases). Trimming removed 2 bases from V and 0 bases from J, with 14 bases in between. The CDR3 consists of 17 residues. The germline gives CDR1 MNHNS, CDR2 SASEGT. The CDR3 sequence is CASSEPQGTVSNQPQHF. CDR3 DNA sequence: TGTGCCAGCAGTGAACCCCAGGGAACGGTTAGCAATCAGCCCCAGCATTTT.

The genes are TRBV18 and TRBJ1-6; no reliable D call. Per germline, CDR1 KGHSH and CDR2 LQKENI. Trimming removed 3 bases from V and 7 bases from J, with 10 bases in between. The CDR3 runs to 14 residues. CDR3 DNA: TGTGCCAGCTCACCGCCGGGGAGGAATTCACCCCTCCACTTT. This gives the protein CASSPPGRNSPLHF.

The J gene is TRBJ2-5, the V gene TRBV27; D is possibly TRBD1 (6 bases). The CDR3 has 15 residues. CDR1 is MNHEY, CDR2 SMNVEV, per germline (reference sequence). The V gene lost 1 base and the J gene lost 4 bases, with 13 bases spanning the gap. CDR3 DNA sequence: TGTGCCAGCAGTTTATGGGACACCCCTGGAGAGACCCAGTACTTC. The encoded protein is CASSLWDTPGETQYF.

In its sample, this clone was seen once. J is TRBJ1-5 and V is TRBV5-1, with D hard to call. This CDR3 contains 14 residues. The germline gives CDR1 SGHRS, CDR2 YFSETQ. V lost 3 bases and J lost 5, with 12 bases in between. The CDR3 sequence: CASSSGPMDQPQHF. CDR3 DNA: TGCGCCAGCAGCTCTGGCCCGATGGATCAGCCCCAGCATTTT.

This clone came up a few times. This sequence joins TRBV4-1 and TRBJ2-3; 14 nucleotides line up with TRBD2. The junction had 12 bases not matched to a gene; V was cut back by 3 bases and J by 1 base. Germline V gene sequence: CDR1 MGHRA, CDR2 YSYEKL. The CDR3 consists of 20 residues. CDR3 nucleotides: TGCGCCAGCAGCCATTCCTCGACTAGCGGGAGGGCCCCTGGCACAGATACGCAGTATTTT. Protein product: CASSHSSTSGRAPGTDTQYF.

This clone appeared a few times. CDR3 in DNA: TGTGCCAGCTCGTCCGGGACAGGCCTCTACGAGCAGTACTTC. It codes for CASSSGTGLYEQYF. The chain combines TRBV18 with TRBJ2-7; 8 bases agree with TRBD1. Per the germline V gene, CDR1 is KGHSH and CDR2 is LQKENI. The V segment lost 6 bases and the J segment 3 bases; nucleotides outside the gene matches: 7. The CDR3 sequence is 14 residues long.

The chain has TRBV4-2 and TRBJ1-5; D possibly corresponds to TRBD1 (6 bases). CDR3 length: 16 amino acids. Trimming shortened V by 1 base and J by 4 bases, and 14 bases separated the two germline ends. Germline CDR1 and CDR2: LGHNA and YNFKEQ. Here the CDR3 DNA reads TGTGCCAGCAGCCAAGCGCGTTCAGGGGAAAATCAGCCCCAGCATTTT. Translating it yields CASSQARSGENQPQHF.

This chain uses TRBV5-4 with TRBJ2-7; 10 bases are shared with TRBD2. This CDR3 has 18 residues. The trim removed 2 bases at V and 6 bases at J, leaving 17 bases unmatched. The germline gives CDR1 SGHNT, CDR2 YYREEE (reference sequence). The CDR3 sequence is CASSFNLGLAGDEGEQYF. The DNA of the CDR3 is TGTGCCAGCAGCTTCAACTTGGGCCTAGCGGGAGATGAAGGCGAGCAGTACTTC. Full variable domain (remainder filled in from reference TRBV5-4 and TRBJ2-7): ETGVTQSPTHLIKTRGQQVTLRCSSQSGHNTVSWYQQALGQGPQFIFQYYREEENGRGNFPPRFSGLQFPNYSSELNVNALELDDSALYLCASSFNLGLAGDEGEQYFGPGTRLTVT.